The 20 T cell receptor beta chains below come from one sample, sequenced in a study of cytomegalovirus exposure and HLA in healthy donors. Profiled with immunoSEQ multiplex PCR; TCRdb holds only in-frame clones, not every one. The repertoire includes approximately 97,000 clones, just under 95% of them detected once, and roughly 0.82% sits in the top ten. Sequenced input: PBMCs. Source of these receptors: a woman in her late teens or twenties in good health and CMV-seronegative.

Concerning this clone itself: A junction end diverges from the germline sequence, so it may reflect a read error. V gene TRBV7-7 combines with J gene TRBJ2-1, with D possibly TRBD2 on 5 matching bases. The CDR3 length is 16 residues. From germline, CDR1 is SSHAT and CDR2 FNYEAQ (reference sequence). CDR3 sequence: CASSLGRGEVSGEQFF. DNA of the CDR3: TGTGCTAGCAGCTTAGGTCGGGGAGAGGTTTCGGGTGAGCAGTTCTTC.

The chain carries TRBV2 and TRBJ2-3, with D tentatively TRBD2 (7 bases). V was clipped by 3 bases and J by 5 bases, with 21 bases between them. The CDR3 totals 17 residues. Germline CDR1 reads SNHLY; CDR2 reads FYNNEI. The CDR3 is CASSDPAKGEGGDTQYF. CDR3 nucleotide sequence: TGTGCCAGCAGTGACCCCGCTAAGGGGGAGGGGGGAGATACGCAGTATTTT.

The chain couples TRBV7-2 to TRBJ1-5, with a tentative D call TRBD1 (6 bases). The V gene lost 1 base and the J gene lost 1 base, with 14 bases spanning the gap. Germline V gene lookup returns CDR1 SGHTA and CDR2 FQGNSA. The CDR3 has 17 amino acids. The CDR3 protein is CASSLVGGRGSNQPQHF. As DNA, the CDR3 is TGTGCCAGCAGCTTAGTCGGGGGGCGGGGGAGCAATCAGCCCCAGCATTTT.

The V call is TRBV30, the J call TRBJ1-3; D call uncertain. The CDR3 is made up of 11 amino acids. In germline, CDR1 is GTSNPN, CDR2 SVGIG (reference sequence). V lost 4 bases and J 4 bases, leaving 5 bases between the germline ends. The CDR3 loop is CAWTGGNTIYF. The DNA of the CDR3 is TGTGCCTGGACAGGCGGAAACACCATATATTTT.

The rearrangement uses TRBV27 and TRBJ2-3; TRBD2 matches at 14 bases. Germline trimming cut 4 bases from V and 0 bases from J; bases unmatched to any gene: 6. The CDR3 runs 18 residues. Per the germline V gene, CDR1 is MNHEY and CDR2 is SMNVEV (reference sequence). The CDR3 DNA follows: TGTGCCAGCAGTTCTCGGACTAGCGGGGGGCCGAGCACAGATACGCAGTATTTT. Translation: CASSSRTSGGPSTDTQYF.

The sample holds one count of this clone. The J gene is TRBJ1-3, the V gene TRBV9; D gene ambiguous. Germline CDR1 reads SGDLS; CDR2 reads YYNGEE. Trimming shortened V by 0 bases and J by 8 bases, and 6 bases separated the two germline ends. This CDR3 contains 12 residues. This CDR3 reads CASSVVGDTIYF. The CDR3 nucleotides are TGTGCCAGCAGCGTAGTCGGGGACACCATATATTTT.

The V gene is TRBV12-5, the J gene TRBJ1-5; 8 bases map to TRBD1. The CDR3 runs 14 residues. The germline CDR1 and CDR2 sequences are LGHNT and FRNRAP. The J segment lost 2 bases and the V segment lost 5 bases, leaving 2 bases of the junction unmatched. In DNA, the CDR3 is TGTGCTAGTGGTGGGGGACAGGGCAATCAGCCCCAGCATTTT. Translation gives CASGGGQGNQPQHF.

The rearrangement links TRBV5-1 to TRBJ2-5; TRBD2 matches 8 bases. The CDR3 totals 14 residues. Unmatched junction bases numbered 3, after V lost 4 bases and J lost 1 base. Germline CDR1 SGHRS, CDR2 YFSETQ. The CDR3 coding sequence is TGCGCCAGCAGCCTTAGCGGGACCCAAGAGACCCAGTACTTC. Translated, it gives CASSLSGTQETQYF.

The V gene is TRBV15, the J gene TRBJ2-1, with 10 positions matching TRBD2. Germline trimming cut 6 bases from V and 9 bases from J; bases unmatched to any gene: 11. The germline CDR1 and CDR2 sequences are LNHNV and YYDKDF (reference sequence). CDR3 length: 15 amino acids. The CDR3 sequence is CATRPSGSQYVEQFF. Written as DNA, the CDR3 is TGTGCCACCAGGCCTAGCGGGAGCCAGTATGTTGAGCAGTTCTTC.

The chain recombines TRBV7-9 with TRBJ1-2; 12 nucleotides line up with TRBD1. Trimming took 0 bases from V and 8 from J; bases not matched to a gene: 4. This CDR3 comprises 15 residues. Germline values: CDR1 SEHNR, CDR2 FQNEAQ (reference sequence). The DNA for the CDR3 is TGTGCCAGCAGCTTAGCGCCGGGACAGGGGGCCGGCTACACCTTC. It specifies CASSLAPGQGAGYTF.

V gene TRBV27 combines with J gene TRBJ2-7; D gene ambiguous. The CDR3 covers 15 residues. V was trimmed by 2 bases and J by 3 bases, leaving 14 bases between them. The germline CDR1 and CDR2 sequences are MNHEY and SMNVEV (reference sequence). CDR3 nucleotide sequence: TGTGCCAGCAGTTTAGTATGGCAAAAGAACTACGAGCAGTACTTC. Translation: CASSLVWQKNYEQYF.

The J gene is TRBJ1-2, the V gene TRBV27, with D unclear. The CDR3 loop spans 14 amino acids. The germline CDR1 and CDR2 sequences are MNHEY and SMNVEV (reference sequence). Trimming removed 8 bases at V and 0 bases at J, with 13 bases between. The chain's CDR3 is CASSRVPSNYGYTF. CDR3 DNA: TGTGCCAGCTCCCGAGTACCCTCTAACTATGGCTACACCTTC.

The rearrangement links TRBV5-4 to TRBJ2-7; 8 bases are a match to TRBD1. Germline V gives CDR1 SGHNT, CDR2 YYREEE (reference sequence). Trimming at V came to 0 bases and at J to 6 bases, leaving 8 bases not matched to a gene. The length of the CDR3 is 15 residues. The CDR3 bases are TGTGCCAGCAGCTTGGGGGGGACAGGAAGTGTCGAGCAGTACTTC. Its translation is CASSLGGTGSVEQYF. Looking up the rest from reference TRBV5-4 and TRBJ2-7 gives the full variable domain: ETGVTQSPTHLIKTRGQQVTLRCSSQSGHNTVSWYQQALGQGPQFIFQYYREEENGRGNFPPRFSGLQFPNYSSELNVNALELDDSALYLCASSLGGTGSVEQYFGPGTRLTVT.

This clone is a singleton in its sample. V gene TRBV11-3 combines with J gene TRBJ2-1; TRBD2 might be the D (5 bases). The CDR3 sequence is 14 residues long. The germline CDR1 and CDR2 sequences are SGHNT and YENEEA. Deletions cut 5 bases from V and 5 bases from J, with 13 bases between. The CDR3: CASSPTLGDNEQFF. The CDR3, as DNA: TGTGCCAGCAGCCCCACCTTGGGAGACAATGAGCAGTTCTTC. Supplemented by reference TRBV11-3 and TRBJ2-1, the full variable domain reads EAGVVQSPRYKIIEKKQPVAFWCNPISGHNTLYWYLQNLGQGPELLIRYENEEAVDDSQLPKDRFSAERLKGVDSTLKIQPAELGDSAVYLCASSPTLGDNEQFFGPGTRLTVL.

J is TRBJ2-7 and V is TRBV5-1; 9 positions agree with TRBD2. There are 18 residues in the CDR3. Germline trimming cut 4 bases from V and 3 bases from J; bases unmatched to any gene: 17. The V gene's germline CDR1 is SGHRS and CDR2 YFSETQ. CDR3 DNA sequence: TGCGCCAGCAGCATATACAGGTTACAGGAACTAGCGGGCTACGAGCAGTACTTC. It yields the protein CASSIYRLQELAGYEQYF.

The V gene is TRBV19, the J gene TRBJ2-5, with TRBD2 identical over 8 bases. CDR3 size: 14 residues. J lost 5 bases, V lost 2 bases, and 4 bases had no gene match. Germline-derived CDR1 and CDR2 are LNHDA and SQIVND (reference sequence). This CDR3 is CASSISGRLETQYF. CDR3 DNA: TGTGCCAGTAGTATAAGCGGGAGATTGGAGACCCAGTACTTC. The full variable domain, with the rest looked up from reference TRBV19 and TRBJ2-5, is DGGITQSPKYLFRKEGQNVTLSCEQNLNHDAMYWYRQDPGQGLRLIYYSQIVNDFQKGDIAEGYSVSREKKESFPLTVTSAQKNPTAFYLCASSISGRLETQYFGPGTRLLVL.

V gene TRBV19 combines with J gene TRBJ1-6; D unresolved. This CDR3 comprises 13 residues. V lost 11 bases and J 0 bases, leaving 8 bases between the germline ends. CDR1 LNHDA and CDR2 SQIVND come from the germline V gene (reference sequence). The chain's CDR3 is CAVAGSYNSPLHF. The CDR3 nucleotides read TGTGCCGTTGCCGGCTCCTATAATTCACCCCTCCACTTT.

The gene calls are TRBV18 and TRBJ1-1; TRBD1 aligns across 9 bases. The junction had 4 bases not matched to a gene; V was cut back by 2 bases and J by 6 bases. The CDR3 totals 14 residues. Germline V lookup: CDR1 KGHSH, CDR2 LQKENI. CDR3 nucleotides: TGTGCCAGCTCACCAGCCGGACAGGGGCCTGAAGCTTTCTTT. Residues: CASSPAGQGPEAFF. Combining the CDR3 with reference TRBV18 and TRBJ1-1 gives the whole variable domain NAGVMQNPRHLVRRRGQEARLRCSPMKGHSHVYWYRQLPEEGLKFMVYLQKENIIDESGMPKERFSAEFPKEGPSILRIQQVVRGDSAAYFCASSPAGQGPEAFFGQGTRLTVV.

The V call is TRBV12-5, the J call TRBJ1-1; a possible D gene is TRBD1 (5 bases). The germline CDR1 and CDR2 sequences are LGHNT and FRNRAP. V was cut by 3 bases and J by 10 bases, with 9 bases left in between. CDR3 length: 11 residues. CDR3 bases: TGTGCTAGTGGTTTCCAGCAGGGAGCTTTCTTT. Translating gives CASGFQQGAFF.

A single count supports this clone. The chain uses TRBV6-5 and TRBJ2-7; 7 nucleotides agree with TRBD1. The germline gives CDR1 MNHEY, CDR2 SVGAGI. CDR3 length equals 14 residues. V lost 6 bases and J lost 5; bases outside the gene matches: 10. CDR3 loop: CASSPGTVPNEQYF. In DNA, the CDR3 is TGTGCCAGCAGCCCCGGGACAGTCCCCAACGAGCAGTACTTC.